This TCR beta chain is drawn from a study of shared clonotypes between healthy human individuals (dated by TCRdb to 2019 to 2021). Looking at the study overall: The cohort included three men and a couple of women between 18 and 49 years of age. For each donor, CD4 naive and CD4 memory were each given three plates, CD8 naive was given two plates, and CD8 memory was given one plate. The study deeply sequenced blood TCR repertoires of several healthy adults to estimate repertoire size and the extent of clonotype sharing between individuals. To increase sequencing depth and limit assay-specific biases, different laboratories used diverse techniques to prepare libraries and sequence TCR repertoires. Per donor, leukapheresis produced somewhere between about 0.94 and 9.5 billion PBMCs. Results the study describes overall, beyond this receptor: Rarefaction of sorted-subset datasets indicated incomplete sequencing despite the large sequencing depth. Larger estimated clonotype richness was generally found for naive subsets than for memory subsets. Because the study included only a small number of donors, the genetic and exposure-history diversity represented was limited. About 5% of naive CD4, roughly 3.5% of naive CD8, roughly 2.4% of memory CD4, and approximately 0.39% of memory CD8 clonotypes were shared across a handful of donors. Higher generation probabilities were observed for clonotypes shared by all four sorted-subset donors than for non-shared clonotypes. Based on pairwise subsampling, the degree of clonotype sharing among donors was expected to be affected by sequencing depth. Only blood was sampled, and tissue TCR repertoires likely differ from those in blood.

TCR CDR3 regions were amplified from genomic DNA by multiplex PCR using the deep immunoSEQ assay. Extracted genomic DNA from each cell subset was spread evenly across all wells of several immunoSEQ 96-well plates, with each plate serving as a replicate. Each replicate PCR for sorted subsets received roughly 0.2 ug genomic DNA, equal to tens of thousands of T cell genomes. Purified libraries were quantified with a Qubit 3.0 fluorometer, sized on a Bioanalyzer 2100, and re-quantified with the KAPA Library Quantification kit. A separate single-read 150-cycle Illumina NextSeq 550 flow cell was used to sequence each immunoSEQ 96-well plate. The source study handled its data this way. Because only junctional sequences without quality scores were contained in the immunoSEQ output, filtering matching that applied to full-length reads could not be performed. Sequences were annotated with PyIR, a Python wrapper for IgBLAST v1.9, and V/J genes and CDR3 were assigned using IMGT germline references. Any read was removed if the V/J assignment was weak (E-value above 1e-6), the CDR3 was missing, or the read contained stop codons, out-of-frame junctions, or ambiguous translated residues. V3J clonotypes were defined by identical inferred V gene, J gene, and CDR3 amino acid sequence. The percentage overlap between two repertoires was calculated by dividing the number of shared unique clonotypes by the size of the smaller repertoire. Repertoire richness was assessed with RTK rarefaction, the Chao1 estimator, and Recon v2.1 estimates of unobserved clonotypes. For all TCRbeta clonotypes obtained by the gDNA method from four donors, generation probabilities were computed with OLGA. In TCRdb, the immuneACCESS table is reduced to in-frame sequences with V and J assigned. These tables do not hold every clone; where another copy was compared, an unresolved V gene accounts for under half, and the others remain unexplained. That table gives V, J and clone size, and the DNA gave D and trimming. The sample yields around 330,000 clones; around 72% were counted once. The top ten hold 10% to 13% of the sample.

Donors were healthy HIV-negative adults with no recently reported acute infections or vaccinations. Every donor was a Caucasian adult living in Nashville, Tennessee, USA. Magnetic negative selection was used to enrich CD4+ T cells, after which naive cells were positively selected on CD45RA and the negative fraction became the memory subset. Blood was obtained by leukapheresis, after which PBMCs were separated by Ficoll-Histopaque density gradient centrifugation and cryopreserved in liquid nitrogen vapor phase. Purity and quantity of every magnetically sorted T cell population were checked by analytical flow cytometry. From each sorted fraction, genomic DNA was isolated and quantified by UV absorbance on a Nanodrop 2000c. CDR1 and CDR2 were assigned from the germline V gene as MDHEN and SYDVKM. Trimming leaves V shorter by 7 bases and J shorter by 7 bases, with the junction holding 7 bases beyond the gene matches. The CDR3 sequence holds 13 residues, the cysteine and phenylalanine included. The only DNA kept is the CDR3, 39 bases in frame from the first base.

Worth noting for this clone: The specificity of this receptor is unknown. The record has no base qualities; no much larger clone is one base away.

The clonotype was recovered from a man aged 25 to 40 in good health. Recombination linked TRBV28 to TRBJ2-1; 7 bases in the middle match TRBD2. The sequenced material came from memory CD4+ T cells sorted from blood. The intended sense of this specimen's cell subset or site label: CD45RA-negative fraction. Here is the DNA: TGTGCCAGCACGGTCCCTAGCGGTAATGAGCAGTTCTTC. This gives the protein CASTVPSGNEQFF.